This T cell receptor beta chain stems from a study of blood T cell repertoires in COVID-19. This CDR3 comprises 15 residues. After removal of 3 bases from V and 6 bases from J, the junction contained 5 bases not matched to a gene. CDR1 and CDR2 (germline): LNHNV, YYDKDF (reference sequence). Per the original methods: Amplified reference gene primers provided the basis for estimating nucleated cell counts. The repertoire was sequenced with immunoSEQ multiplex PCR; TCRdb's copy has only in-frame clones and lacks some. Clone size and V and J calls were adopted from that table, with D and trimming inferred from the DNA. The table shows about 170,000 clones, with about 88% occurring only once.

This rearrangement joins TRBV15 to TRBJ1-5, with TRBD1 identical over 10 bases. The TCR originated in a woman of 80 years or more in a cohort sampled during active or convalescent COVID-19. Source material: peripheral blood. This chain's CDR3 is CATSSTGTGVQPQHF. The CDR3 coding sequence is TGTGCCACCAGCAGTACCGGGACAGGGGTTCAGCCCCAGCATTTT.